A selection of T cell receptor beta chains follows, all from one sample in a study of beta chain features in type 1 diabetes. Assay used: immunoSEQ multiplex PCR; TCRdb lists only in-frame clones, some missing. The sample has 300,000 to 450,000 clones; roughly 12% are singletons. Sample: naive CD4+ T cells from blood. These receptors all come from a woman under 30 with type 1 diabetes. The CDR3 runs from the conserved cysteine through the conserved F or W. Fields, in order: clone size, J gene, V gene, D gene, CDR3 protein, CDR3 DNA. A D gene is named only where the DNA matches it firmly. Clone size, where shown, is once, few, many, or a class for clones that have expanded.

NA	TRBJ2-7	TRBV29-1	NA	CSVSRGGTGSYEQYF	TGCAGCGTGTCGAGGGGGGGGACAGGATCCTACGAGCAGTACTTC
few	TRBJ1-5	TRBV5-1	NA	CASSPMDSHFEPQHF	TGCGCCAGCAGCCCCATGGACAGCCATTTCGAGCCCCAGCATTTT
NA	TRBJ2-7	TRBV4-3	TRBD2	CASSPLGAGVFDEQYF	TGCGCCAGCAGCCCCCTCGGAGCGGGGGTGTTCGACGAGCAGTACTTC
NA	TRBJ1-6	TRBV6-7	NA	CASSYLGAGESSYNSPLHF	TGTGCCAGCAGTTATTTGGGGGCAGGGGAAAGCTCCTATAATTCACCCCTCCACTTT
NA	TRBJ2-5	TRBV11-3	TRBD1	CASSPTGMIETQYF	TGTGCCAGCAGCCCGACAGGGATGATCGAGACCCAGTACTTC
few	TRBJ2-5	TRBV5-1	NA	CASSLGSQETQYF	TGCGCCAGCAGCTTGGGCAGCCAAGAGACCCAGTACTTC
NA	TRBJ2-4	TRBV27	TRBD2	CASSLGGLAGAKNIQYF	TGTGCCAGCAGTTTAGGGGGACTAGCGGGAGCCAAAAACATTCAGTACTTC
few	TRBJ2-7	TRBV25-1	TRBD1	CASSESGGLFYEQYF	TGTGCCAGCAGTGAATCAGGGGGCCTCTTCTACGAGCAGTACTTC
NA	TRBJ2-7	TRBV28	NA	CASTLRTPQRYEQYF	TGTGCCAGCACCCTGAGGACTCCCCAAAGGTACGAGCAGTACTTC
few	TRBJ1-2	TRBV15	TRBD1	CATSRSSYDREQYTF	TGTGCCACCAGCAGATCCTCTTATGACAGGGAGCAGTACACCTTC
NA	TRBJ2-3	TRBV5-1	TRBD1	CASSLGQSTDTQYF	TGCGCCAGCAGCCTGGGACAGAGCACAGATACGCAGTATTTT
NA	TRBJ1-5	TRBV4-3	NA	CASSVFGNQPQHF	TGCGCCAGCTCCGTGTTCGGCAATCAGCCCCAGCATTTT
few	TRBJ2-7	TRBV30	NA	CAWSPPWLPPYEQYF	TGTGCCTGGAGCCCCCCGTGGCTGCCGCCCTACGAGCAGTACTTC
NA	TRBJ2-1	TRBV18	NA	CATTKLRVNEQFF	TGTGCCACCACTAAGCTACGGGTCAATGAGCAGTTCTTC
few	TRBJ2-2	TRBV9	NA	CASSFQGTQGPGELFF	TGTGCCAGCAGCTTCCAGGGAACCCAGGGGCCCGGGGAGCTGTTTTTT
NA	TRBJ2-7	TRBV29-1	TRBD2	CSYLGSGGAYEQYF	TGCAGCTACCTGGGGAGCGGGGGGGCATACGAGCAGTACTTC
NA	TRBJ1-2	TRBV15	NA	CATTPREANYGYTF	TGTGCCACCACCCCCCGGGAAGCTAACTATGGCTACACCTTC
NA	TRBJ2-1	TRBV27	NA	CASSMTQTYNEQFF	TGTGCCAGCAGTATGACACAGACCTACAATGAGCAGTTCTTC
NA	TRBJ1-4	TRBV29-1	TRBD1	CSVGDRGNEKLFF	TGCAGCGTAGGGGACAGAGGTAATGAAAAACTGTTTTTT
few	TRBJ2-3	TRBV29-1	NA	CSAYEGVWGDTQYF	TGCAGCGCCTATGAAGGGGTATGGGGAGATACGCAGTATTTT
NA	TRBJ2-1	TRBV30	NA	CAWTKPLSEGEQFF	TGTGCCTGGACCAAACCTCTGAGCGAAGGTGAGCAGTTCTTC
few	TRBJ2-7	TRBV10-3	TRBD2	CAIRKGLETYEQYF	TGTGCCATCAGGAAAGGACTAGAAACCTACGAGCAGTACTTC
few	TRBJ2-2	TRBV9	NA	CASSAYYTGELFF	TGTGCCAGCAGCGCCTACTACACCGGGGAGCTGTTTTTT
few	TRBJ2-7	TRBV28	TRBD2	CASSLPSGDYEQYF	TGTGCCAGCAGTTTACCTAGCGGGGACTACGAGCAGTACTTC
NA	TRBJ2-5	TRBV15	TRBD2	CATALLLAGGETQYF	TGTGCCACCGCACTCCTTCTAGCGGGGGGAGAGACCCAGTACTTC
NA	TRBJ1-5	TRBV18	NA	CASSRGTQDQPQHF	TGTGCCAGCTCCCGAGGGACACAGGATCAGCCCCAGCATTTT
NA	TRBJ2-5	TRBV7-8	NA	CASSSAPTSRETQYF	TGTGCCAGCAGCTCCGCCCCGACTAGTAGGGAGACCCAGTACTTC